This TCR beta chain was profiled in a study of PD-1 blockade in classical Hodgkin lymphoma. Each patient's relapse followed autologous stem cell transplantation, and brentuximab vedotin exposure varied. V lost 1 base and J 2 bases, leaving 12 bases between the germline ends. CDR1 SNHLY and CDR2 FYNNEI come from the germline V gene. The CDR3 runs 15 residues. Sequencing was performed with immunoSEQ multiplex PCR; in TCRdb, only in-frame clones are kept and a portion is missing. The sample lists about 98,000 clones; 75% to 85% were seen once. This receptor was taken from a human donor with classical Hodgkin lymphoma. Specimen: peripheral blood mononuclear cells (PBMCs), collected before the second cycle of nivolumab. This chain connects TRBV2 to TRBJ2-7; possibly TRBD2 for D (6 bases). The CDR3: CASSEGGRGTYEQYF. CDR3 sequence (DNA): TGTGCCAGCAGTGAAGGGGGACGGGGGACCTACGAGCAGTACTTC.